This T cell receptor beta chain derives from a study of T cells in Graves' hyperthyroidism and ophthalmopathy. Template material for amplifying TCR beta CDR3 regions consisted of RNA transcripts. Carried out on the TCR CDR3, a first-round RT-PCR used the HTBI primer set. TCRdb called the multiplex PCR reads again in MiXCR, with one record for every CDR3 protein. Of roughly 700,000 distinct CDR3 sequences listed, 35% were seen once; the top ten hold around a third. The germline CDR1 and CDR2 sequences are LNHDA and SQIVND (reference sequence). V shed 10 bases and J 4 bases; nucleotides not matched to a gene: 8. The CDR3 runs to 13 residues. Only one count was recorded for this clonotype.

The chain is built from TRBV19 and TRBJ2-7, with 9 bases aligning to TRBD2. The source material was blood. The receptor's source is a woman between 40 and 55 years old with Graves' hyperthyroidism. DNA for the CDR3: TGTGCCACGAGTGCGGGAGGGCCGTACGAGCAGTACTTC. Translating it yields CATSAGGPYEQYF.